This TCR beta chain was retrieved from a study of blood T cell repertoires in COVID-19. Study context: PBMCs, B-cell-depleted T cells, or T cells were the source of the cDNA or gDNA that made up the material.

Original handling: Cell counts per sample came from amplifying reference gene primers. Data came from immunoSEQ multiplex PCR; TCRdb stores just in-frame clones and leaves some out. V and J calls and clone size are copied from that table; D and trimming were computed from the DNA. The table records 95,000 to 100,000 clones, 85% of them present only once. Germline V gene data show CDR1 as SGHRS and CDR2 as YFSETQ. Trimming took 2 bases from V and 5 from J; bases not matched to a gene: 12. CDR3 length: 16 residues. Sequencing was carried out using peripheral blood. The receptor comes from a woman aged 70-85 years with active or convalescent COVID-19. The rearrangement uses TRBV5-1 and TRBJ2-5; 7 bases agree with TRBD1. The CDR3 coding sequence is TGCGCCAGCAGCTTACTAAGTCAGGGGGTAGGGGAGACCCAGTACTTC. Its translation is CASSLLSQGVGETQYF.